This TCR beta chain was retrieved from a study of shared clonotypes between healthy human individuals. Measured with immunoSEQ multiplex PCR; TCRdb has only the in-frame clones, and not every one. The repertoire holds more than 600,000 clones, with about 91% as singletons. CD45RO-negative cells were positively selected for CCR7, leaving out terminally differentiated effector memory CD45RA+ cells. Germline loops: CDR1 MNHNY, CDR2 SVGAGI (reference sequence). The CDR3 spans 13 residues. Trimming cost V 2 bases and J 6 bases, with 11 bases left between them. Sequencing was carried out using naive CD8+ T cells sorted from blood. The sequence derives from a man aged 30-40 years in good health. The J gene is TRBJ2-7, the V gene TRBV6-6, with D perhaps matching TRBD2 (6 bases). This CDR3 reads CASSYRRVREQYF. The CDR3 DNA sequence: TGTGCCAGCAGTTACAGGAGGGTACGCGAGCAGTACTTC.